This T cell receptor (beta chain) originates from a study of blood T cell repertoires in COVID-19 (dated by TCRdb to 2018 to 2021). Turning to the overall study: Samples covering the acute and convalescent phases of COVID-19 were provided by collaborators in the United States, Italy and Spain. The material from the prospective study consisted of cDNA or gDNA derived from T cells, B-cell-depleted T cells, or PBMCs. Deeply sampled blood TCRbeta repertoires from subjects exposed to, actively infected with, or recovered from COVID-19 were included in the dataset. A freely available public database, intended as a resource for researchers studying the immune response to SARS-CoV-2, is where the repertoires were released. The samples were drawn from two sources: the first 160 participants of the ongoing ImmuneRACE study, and 950 to 1,500 subjects contributed by 6 global collaborators. Sample metadata almost always included a de-identified subject ID, COVID-19 status, age in years and sex. Where available, HLA class I and class II types were obtained from metadata supplied by the sample provider rather than from assay-based typing.

Collaborating institutions collected whole blood in K2EDTA tubes following their own protocols. For TCRbeta analysis, collaborators shipped samples in one of three forms: frozen whole blood, isolated PBMCs, or DNA extracted from either of those sample types. Between the V and J ends, shortened by 8 bases and 7 bases respectively, the junction contains 11 bases. The CDR3 runs 11 amino acids, cysteine and phenylalanine included. CDR3 DNA only is kept here, 33 bases in frame from base 1. For CDR1 and CDR2, the germline V gene (reference sequence) lists SEHNR and FQNEAQ. Comments on this clone: The clone's antigen remains unknown. It has no much larger one-base neighbor in the sample; base qualities were not kept.

TCRbeta CDR3 regions were amplified from genomic DNA using the immunoSEQ Assay, a bias-controlled multiplex PCR. In the original analysis: Within the assay, amplification of reference gene primers was used to estimate how many nucleated cells each sample contained. To quantify the absolute abundance of each unique TCRbeta CDR3 rearrangement, sequence reads were collapsed and filtered. For each sample, productive Simpson clonality was calculated as the square root of Simpson's diversity index across productive rearrangements. Here the immuneACCESS table is served through TCRdb, limited to in-frame sequences with V and J called. Missing clones are a known gap in these copies; in checked studies unresolved V genes cover under half, and the rest lacks a known reason. V and J calls and clone size are as listed in that table; D and trimming were resolved from the DNA. In this sample the table shows 45,000 or so clones, roughly 80% of which occur a single time. The ten largest clones represent about 14% of the sample.

Findings and caveats that apply to the study as a whole: Clinical and demographic metadata were provided uncurated, with the amount varying by source and participant.

The clonotype comes from a human donor in a cohort sampled during active COVID-19. Sequencing used peripheral blood. The rearrangement combines TRBV7-9 with TRBJ2-5, with the D segment identity uncertain. CDR3 sequence: CASGNQATQYF. The nucleotides read TGTGCCAGCGGAAACCAGGCGACCCAGTACTTC.